One and the same sample provided the 31 T cell receptor beta chains below, sequenced in a study of human T cells and chemical hapten exposure. The time point was: healthy volunteer bleed at 6 weeks. The authors extracted total RNA from unfractionated whole blood. TCRdb reprocessed the RACE reads with MiXCR, giving one entry per CDR3 protein. Altogether 65,000 or so distinct CDR3 sequences are present, roughly 6.1% being singletons, with the ten largest covering 3% to 3.5%. The specimen sequenced was whole blood. These receptors all come from a female donor in good health. Some clones in this sample may be carry-over from other donors' samples.

This clonotype appeared many times. The V call is TRBV28, the J call TRBJ1-2; D is unclear. Trimming stripped 5 bases from V and 0 bases from J, with 1 base between. The V gene's germline CDR1 is MDHEN and CDR2 SYDVKM. The CDR3 runs 11 residues. The CDR3 nucleotides read TGTGCCAGCAGTCCTAACTATGGCTACACCTTC. This gives the protein CASSPNYGYTF.

In its sample, this clonotype was seen many times. V is TRBV2 and J is TRBJ2-2; D unresolved. Germline lookup yields CDR1 SNHLY and CDR2 FYNNEI. Trimming removed 3 bases from V and 3 bases from J, with 11 bases in between. This CDR3 has 15 amino acids. DNA of the CDR3: TGTGCCAGCAGTGAGACTGGGGTCCACACCGGGGAGCTGTTTTTT. It codes for CASSETGVHTGELFF. The whole variable domain, filled in from reference TRBV2 and TRBJ2-2, reads EPEVTQTPSHQVTQMGQEVILRCVPISNHLYFYWYRQILGQKVEFLVSFYNNEISEKSEIFDDQFSVERPDGSNFTLKIRSTKLEDSAMYFCASSETGVHTGELFFGEGSRLTVL.

This sequence joins TRBV28 and TRBJ1-1; D is unresolved. The ends were cut back, 2 bases at V and 3 bases at J, with 7 bases in the middle. CDR1 is MDHEN and CDR2 is SYDVKM in the germline V gene. This CDR3 contains 13 residues. The CDR3 loop reads CASSLLGYTEAFF. CDR3 nucleotide sequence: TGTGCCAGCAGTTTACTCGGTTACACTGAAGCTTTCTTT. Full variable domain (remainder filled in from reference TRBV28 and TRBJ1-1): DVKVTQSSRYLVKRTGEKVFLECVQDMDHENMFWYRQDPGLGLRLIYFSYDVKMKEKGDIPEGYSVSREKKERFSLILESASTNQTSMYLCASSLLGYTEAFFGQGTRLTVV.

Ten or more counts support this clonotype. The chain combines TRBV5-1 with TRBJ1-1; maybe TRBD1 (5 bases). Germline CDR1 and CDR2: SGHRS and YFSETQ. The CDR3 sequence is 13 residues long. The germline V and J ends were trimmed by 5 bases and 3 bases, with 11 bases remaining between them. CDR3 bases: TGCGCCAGCAGGGAGGGGCTTGACACTGAAGCTTTCTTT. This gives the protein CASREGLDTEAFF.

This clonotype was observed a handful of times. The J gene is TRBJ1-5, the V gene TRBV15; D ambiguous. With 3 bases removed from V and 4 bases from J, the gap between germline ends came to 7 bases. From germline, CDR1 is LNHNV and CDR2 YYDKDF (reference sequence). CDR3 length equals 13 residues. The CDR3 here is CATSSQVNQPQHF. CDR3 coding DNA: TGTGCCACCAGCAGCCAAGTGAATCAGCCCCAGCATTTT.

Many counts were recorded for this clonotype. The chain joins TRBV29-1 to TRBJ2-3; D remains ambiguous. V was cut by 3 bases and J by 0 bases, with 4 bases left in between. This CDR3 region has 12 residues. The V gene's germline CDR1 is SQVTM and CDR2 ANQGSEA. The CDR3 sequence: CSVDASTDTQYF. CDR3 coding DNA: TGCAGCGTTGACGCGAGCACAGATACGCAGTATTTT.

This clonotype occurred many times. This sequence joins TRBV14 and TRBJ2-1; TRBD2 might be the D (5 bases). In germline, CDR1 is SGHDN, CDR2 FVKESK. Between the trimmed V and J ends, which lost 1 base and 3 bases, there was a span of 16 bases. The CDR3 runs 17 residues. The CDR3 DNA reads TGTGCCAGCAGCCAAGCAGCTAGTGCGGGCCGCTACAATGAGCAGTTCTTC. This gives the protein CASSQAASAGRYNEQFF.

This clonotype showed up just a few times. This chain connects TRBV16 to TRBJ1-5; 9 nucleotides align to TRBD1. CDR1 is KGHSY and CDR2 is FQNENV in the germline V gene. The CDR3 has 17 residues. The J segment lost 0 bases and the V segment lost 1 base, leaving 4 bases of the junction unmatched. The CDR3 region is CASSQWDREGSNQPQHF. The CDR3 nucleotides are TGTGCCAGCAGCCAATGGGACAGGGAGGGTAGCAATCAGCCCCAGCATTTT.

There are a few counts of this clonotype. CDR3 in amino acids: CASSQLGQGNSPLHF. The CDR3 DNA reads TGCGCCAGCAGCCAGCTAGGACAGGGGAATTCACCCCTCCACTTT. This chain links TRBV4-1 with TRBJ1-6; TRBD1 matches 9 bases. There are 15 residues in the CDR3. Germline loops: CDR1 MGHRA, CDR2 YSYEKL. V trimming: 3 bases; J trimming: 7 bases; junction bases outside the gene matches: 4.

The chain links TRBV7-3 to TRBJ1-5; 7 bases fit TRBD1. CDR3 length: 16 amino acids. With V trimmed by 4 bases and J by 3 bases, 9 bases remained unmatched. Germline CDR1 reads SGHTA; CDR2 reads FQGTGA. The DNA of the CDR3 is TGTGCCAGCAGCTGCCCCCCGGGACAGATCAATCAGCCCCAGCATTTT. Protein: CASSCPPGQINQPQHF.

This chain connects TRBV2 to TRBJ2-2; the match to TRBD2 covers 7 bases. Per the germline V gene, CDR1 is SNHLY and CDR2 is FYNNEI. Trimming at V came to 5 bases and at J to 4 bases, leaving 4 bases not matched to a gene. The CDR3 loop spans 14 amino acids. CDR3 in DNA: TGTGCCAGCAGTAAGCCGGGGGGCACCGGGGAGCTGTTTTTT. Protein product: CASSKPGGTGELFF.

This clonotype was seen at least ten times. This chain connects TRBV18 to TRBJ2-7; no clear D gene. Germline values: CDR1 KGHSH, CDR2 LQKENI. CDR3 length: 14 amino acids. The ends were cut back, 2 bases at V and 2 bases at J, with 10 bases in the middle. CDR3 coding DNA: TGTGCCAGCTCACCATCGGTCCTACCCTACGAGCAGTACTTC. It yields the protein CASSPSVLPYEQYF.

The chain combines TRBV7-6 with TRBJ1-4; TRBD1 is a possible D gene (6 bases). V lost 4 bases and J lost 6, with 9 bases in between. The V gene's germline CDR1 is SGHVS and CDR2 FNYEAQ. The CDR3 runs to 13 residues. In DNA, the CDR3 is TGTGCCAGCAGCTACAGGGAAGATGAAAAACTGTTTTTT. Residues: CASSYREDEKLFF.

The V gene is TRBV3-1, the J gene TRBJ2-2; weak D call: TRBD2 (6 bases). The CDR3 is 15 amino acids. The V and J ends lost 4 bases and 0 bases respectively, with 9 bases between them. From germline, CDR1 is LGHDT and CDR2 YNNKEL (reference sequence). The CDR3 DNA sequence: TGTGCCAGCAGCCTTAGCGGAGCGAACACCGGGGAGCTGTTTTTT. Protein sequence: CASSLSGANTGELFF. The complete variable domain, with remaining parts taken from reference TRBV3-1 and TRBJ2-2, reads DTAVSQTPKYLVTQMGNDKSIKCEQNLGHDTMYWYKQDSKKFLKIMFSYNNKELIINETVPNRFSPKSPDKAHLNLHINSLELGDSAVYFCASSLSGANTGELFFGEGSRLTVL.

This clonotype was recorded a few times. CDR3 region: CASSEAVSAFRFTDTQYF. The DNA for the CDR3 is TGTGCCAGCAGTGAAGCTGTATCGGCTTTTCGGTTCACAGATACGCAGTATTTT. J is TRBJ2-3 and V is TRBV2; no reliable D call. CDR1 SNHLY and CDR2 FYNNEI come from the germline V gene. The CDR3 extends over 18 amino acids. Trimming cost V 0 bases and J 2 bases, with 18 bases left between them.

At least ten counts were recorded for this clonotype. CDR3: CASSRSTGRPNQPQHF. CDR3 coding DNA: TGTGCCAGCAGCCGATCGACAGGGAGACCCAATCAGCCCCAGCATTTT. The chain joins TRBV3-1 to TRBJ1-5; TRBD1 aligns across 7 bases. Germline trimming cut 4 bases from V and 3 bases from J; bases unmatched to any gene: 9. The CDR3 covers 16 residues. The germline V gene encodes CDR1 LGHDT and CDR2 YNNKEL (reference sequence).

This clonotype was counted many times. The chain joins TRBV4-1 to TRBJ2-3; D unclear. The CDR3 has 13 amino acids. V gave up 6 bases and J gave up 2 bases, with 9 bases separating them. The germline V gene encodes CDR1 MGHRA and CDR2 YSYEKL. The CDR3 DNA reads TGCGCCAGCAGTCGCGTACCCACAGATACGCAGTATTTT. Translating gives CASSRVPTDTQYF.

This clonotype was seen many times. The CDR3: CASSVEASGADTQYF. The CDR3 nucleotides read TGTGCCAGCAGCGTAGAGGCTAGCGGTGCAGATACGCAGTATTTT. The chain uses TRBV9 and TRBJ2-3; TRBD2 matches 7 bases. The CDR3 has 15 residues. Germline V lookup: CDR1 SGDLS, CDR2 YYNGEE. The V and J ends lost 0 bases and 4 bases, in that order; junction bases with no gene match: 5. Full variable domain (outside the CDR3, taken from reference TRBV9 and TRBJ2-3): DSGVTQTPKHLITATGQRVTLRCSPRSGDLSVYWYQQSLDQGLQFLIQYYNGEERAKGNILERFSAQQFPDLHSELNLSSLELGDSALYFCASSVEASGADTQYFGPGTRLTVL.

A note on this clonotype: A clone one base away is much larger, so this may be a read error. The rearrangement links TRBV7-9 to TRBJ1-1; D perhaps matches TRBD1 (6 bases). The CDR3 runs to 15 residues. Germline V gives CDR1 SEHNR, CDR2 FQNEAQ (reference sequence). The CDR3 DNA reads as TGTGCCAGCAGCTTACCCGGCAGGCGGGACACTGAAGCTTCCTTT. Translated: CASSLPGRRDTEASF.

In this sample, this clonotype turned up many times. V gene TRBV27 combines with J gene TRBJ1-3; D is unresolved. Looked up from germline, CDR1 is MNHEY and CDR2 is SMNVEV (reference sequence). Trimming left V 2 bases short and J 2 bases short, with 10 bases between. This CDR3 region has 15 residues. In nucleotides, the CDR3 is TGTGCCAGCAGTTTAGACTGGACTACTGGAAACACCATATATTTT. Translating gives CASSLDWTTGNTIYF.

The table lists this clonotype with a few counts. V usage is TRBV29-1 and J usage is TRBJ1-1; TRBD1 aligns across 10 bases. The CDR3 sequence is 14 residues long. Germline CDR1 is SQVTM and CDR2 is ANQGSEA. V gave up 6 bases and J gave up 1 base; unmatched junction bases: 5. The CDR3: CSVGQGFWNTEAFF. As DNA, the CDR3 is TGCAGCGTGGGACAGGGGTTTTGGAACACTGAAGCTTTCTTT.

This clonotype has at least ten counts. The chain recombines TRBV20-1 with TRBJ2-1; D not certain. V was clipped by 3 bases and J by 11 bases, with 8 bases between them. The CDR3 is 10 residues long. The V gene's germline CDR1 is DFQATT and CDR2 SNEGSKA (reference sequence). Written as DNA, the CDR3 is TGCAGTGCTAGTACGAGGCAGCAGTTCTTC. It yields the protein CSASTRQQFF.

The table lists this clonotype with many counts. CDR3 sequence reads: CSATPPSIYEQYF. The CDR3 nucleotides read TGCAGTGCTACTCCCCCATCGATCTACGAGCAGTACTTC. The chain joins TRBV20-1 to TRBJ2-7; unclear D gene. The CDR3 extends over 13 amino acids. V was shortened by 4 bases and J by 3 bases, with 13 bases between the two germline ends. CDR1 and CDR2 (germline): DFQATT, SNEGSKA (reference sequence).

This clonotype has more than one count but fewer than ten. The chain has TRBV6-5 and TRBJ2-3; D might be TRBD1 (6 bases). V lost 4 bases and J 5 bases, leaving 13 bases between the germline ends. The germline gives CDR1 MNHEY, CDR2 SVGAGI. The CDR3 is made up of 14 amino acids. The CDR3 nucleotides are TGTGCCAGCAGTTCTGGACAGTTTAAAGATACGCAGTATTTT. Translation gives CASSSGQFKDTQYF.

This chain links TRBV5-1 with TRBJ1-1, with 9 bases lining up with TRBD1. The V gene's germline CDR1 is SGHRS and CDR2 YFSETQ. The CDR3 covers 12 residues. V lost 3 bases, J lost 8 bases, and 2 bases stayed unmatched. This chain's CDR3 is CASSYGTGEAFF. In nucleotides, the CDR3 is TGCGCCAGCAGCTACGGGACAGGGGAAGCTTTCTTT.

This clonotype was counted between two and nine times. The V gene is TRBV6-1, the J gene TRBJ1-5; no definite D call. Trimming cost V 8 bases and J 2 bases, with 10 bases left between them. This CDR3 has 13 amino acids. Per the germline V gene, CDR1 is MNHNS and CDR2 is SASEGT. CDR3 sequence reads: CASSGWGNQPQHF. The CDR3 DNA is TGTGCCAGCTCAGGTTGGGGCAATCAGCCCCAGCATTTT.

This clonotype was picked up many times. The chain joins TRBV27 to TRBJ2-7; D is unresolved. With 7 bases removed from V and 3 bases from J, the gap between germline ends came to 13 bases. Germline CDR1 is MNHEY and CDR2 is SMNVEV (reference sequence). CDR3 length equals 13 residues. The chain's CDR3 is CASTPEASYEQYF. The CDR3 nucleotides are TGTGCCAGCACCCCCGAGGCCAGCTACGAGCAGTACTTC.

This clonotype appeared a few times. This chain joins TRBV6-5 and TRBJ2-3; 7 positions match TRBD2. Germline V gene lookup returns CDR1 MNHEY and CDR2 SVGAGI. The V segment lost 4 bases and the J segment 2 bases; nucleotides outside the gene matches: 6. The CDR3 runs 15 residues. CDR3: CASSSREDFTDTQYF. The CDR3 DNA reads as TGTGCCAGCAGTTCCCGGGAGGATTTCACAGATACGCAGTATTTT.

This clonotype was found many times. This rearrangement joins TRBV6-2 or TRBV6-3 to TRBJ1-5; 8 bases are shared with TRBD1. V dropped 5 bases and J dropped 7; count of bases not matched to a gene: 13. This CDR3 region has 16 residues. From germline, CDR1 is MNHEY and CDR2 SVGEGT. Here the CDR3 reads CASSTTARQGSQPQHF. The CDR3 DNA reads as TGTGCCAGCAGTACGACGGCCAGACAGGGGTCCCAGCCCCAGCATTTT.

There are a few counts of this clonotype. This chain uses TRBV25-1 with TRBJ1-5, with 7 bases fitting TRBD1. The ends lost 4 bases at V and 0 bases at J; junction bases unmatched: 3. This CDR3 region has 15 residues. Germline CDR1 reads MGHDK; CDR2 reads SYGVNS. The CDR3 DNA sequence: TGTGCCAGCAGTGGACAGGGCGATAGCAATCAGCCCCAGCATTTT. Residues: CASSGQGDSNQPQHF. The full variable domain, rest sourced from reference TRBV25-1 and TRBJ1-5, is EADIYQTPRYLVIGTGKKITLECSQTMGHDKMYWYQQDPGMELHLIHYSYGVNSTEKGDLSSESTVSRIRTEHFPLTLESARPSHTSQYLCASSGQGDSNQPQHFGDGTRLSIL.

For this clonotype: This likely comes from a read error, as the CDR3 has no conserved phenylalanine or tryptophan at its end. The chain has TRBV11-2 and TRBJ2-4, with D uncertain. V lost 2 bases and J lost 5, with 7 bases in between. CDR3 length equals 13 residues. CDR1 is SGHAT and CDR2 is FQNNGV in the germline V gene. CDR3 bases: TGTGCCAGCAGCTTAAACGGACAAAACATTCAGTACTCC. Translation gives CASSLNGQNIQYS.